These 16 T cell receptor beta chains share one sample of origin, sequenced in a study of regulatory T cells in long-lasting Graves disease. Researchers made TCR beta libraries by using iRepertoire HTBI primers and running Arm-PCR on CDR3 regions. TCRdb re-derived calls from the multiplex PCR reads in MiXCR, one entry per CDR3 protein. The sample lists roughly 500,000 distinct CDR3 sequences, 14% occurring once. The time point was: newly diagnosed GD, antithyroid drugs for less than 3 months. Isolated PBMC RNA provided the starting material for the TCR library. These data also featured in a second study, about T cells in Graves' hyperthyroidism and ophthalmopathy.

The sample in question was peripheral blood mononuclear cells (PBMCs), obtained at new diagnosis, from a patient treated with antithyroid drugs. These receptors were collected from a woman aged 45-65 years with Graves disease.

The CDR3 region is CASSLSPQGKNIQYF. CDR3 bases: TGTGCCAGCAGCTTAAGTCCCCAGGGGAAGAACATTCAGTACTTC. This rearrangement joins TRBV7-9 to TRBJ2-4; D may be TRBD1 (6 bases). Germline V gives CDR1 SEHNR, CDR2 FQNEAQ (reference sequence). This CDR3 contains 15 residues. The V end was cut by 2 bases, the J end by 7 bases, with 15 bases between.

This clonotype was seen a handful of times. The V and J genes are TRBV18 and TRBJ1-1, with D unclear. The CDR3 runs to 13 residues. Germline-derived CDR1 and CDR2 are KGHSH and LQKENI. The V and J ends lost 1 base and 3 bases respectively, with 6 bases between them. In DNA, the CDR3 is TGTGCCAGCTCACCACTTGTGGACACTGAAGCTTTCTTT. The encoded protein is CASSPLVDTEAFF.

On this clonotype itself: This CDR3 is missing its conserved last phenylalanine or tryptophan, likely due to a read error. The J gene is TRBJ2-7, the V gene TRBV7-2, with 7 bases that match TRBD2. Germline V gene data show CDR1 as SGHTA and CDR2 as FQGNSA. This CDR3 comprises 15 residues. The V segment lost 0 bases and the J segment 1 base; nucleotides outside the gene matches: 3. CDR3 coding DNA: TGTGCCAGCAGCTTAGCTCTAGCGGCTTCCTACGAGCAGTACTGT. Its translation: CASSLALAASYEQYC.

This clonotype came up a few times. The CDR3 sequence: CASSLGGSSPNEQFF. CDR3 coding DNA: TGCGCCAGCAGCTTGGGCGGGAGCTCCCCCAATGAGCAGTTCTTC. The V call is TRBV5-1, the J call TRBJ2-1; 7 positions agree with TRBD2. The CDR3 consists of 15 residues. J lost 6 bases, V lost 0 bases, and 6 bases had no gene match. Germline values: CDR1 SGHRS, CDR2 YFSETQ.

This clonotype has ten or more counts. This chain uses TRBV7-6 with TRBJ2-7; TRBD1 agrees at 7 bases. The germline V gene encodes CDR1 SGHVS and CDR2 FNYEAQ. This CDR3 is 17 amino acids long. V shed 5 bases, J shed 4 bases, and the junction held 17 bases outside the gene matches. The CDR3 reads CASSTTPFGTASYEQYF. In DNA form, the CDR3 reads TGTGCCAGCAGCACCACGCCTTTTGGGACAGCTTCGTACGAGCAGTACTTC.

The chain joins TRBV7-8 to TRBJ2-1; 14 bases agree with TRBD2. With 1 base clipped from V and 3 bases from J, the junction kept 8 bases outside the gene matches. This CDR3 is 19 amino acids long. Per the germline V gene, CDR1 is SGHVS and CDR2 is FQNEAQ. CDR3 nucleotide sequence: TGTGCCAGCAGCTTAGGAATAGGGACTAGCGGGAGTATCTACAATGAGCAGTTCTTC. It yields the protein CASSLGIGTSGSIYNEQFF.

Comments on this clonotype: Germline is not matched at one junction end, which may reflect a read error. The gene calls are TRBV10-1 and TRBJ1-5; TRBD1 might be the D (6 bases). Germline V lookup: CDR1 WNHNN, CDR2 SYGVQD (reference sequence). CDR3 length: 14 amino acids. CDR3 DNA: TGCGCCAGCAATGACAGGAATAGCGATCAGCCCCAGCATTTT. Its translation is CASNDRNSDQPQHF.

The V gene is TRBV10-3, the J gene TRBJ2-3; D is uncertain. V gave up 6 bases and J gave up 0 bases, with 16 bases separating them. This CDR3 is built from 16 residues. CDR1 is ENHRY, CDR2 SYGVKD, per germline. CDR3 in DNA: TGTGCCATCAGCGCCCGGGCCGAAAGGAGCACAGATACGCAGTATTTT. Translation gives CAISARAERSTDTQYF.

This clonotype was recorded at least ten times. The J gene is TRBJ2-1, the V gene TRBV28; 12 bases map to TRBD2. V trimming: 6 bases; J trimming: 3 bases; junction bases outside the gene matches: 9. This CDR3 is built from 17 residues. Germline assignment: CDR1 MDHEN and CDR2 SYDVKM. The CDR3 nucleotides read TGTGCCAGCAGCCAGACTAGCGGGGGCCCTTTCTACAATGAGCAGTTCTTC. It specifies CASSQTSGGPFYNEQFF.

There are many counts of this clonotype. The chain couples TRBV13 to TRBJ1-1; perhaps TRBD1 as D (5 bases). The V end was cut by 5 bases, the J end by 1 base, with 29 bases between. The CDR3 contains 20 residues. CDR1 is PRHDT, CDR2 FYEKMQ, per germline (reference sequence). CDR3 loop: CASSPRSTRDGSIKNTEAFF. The CDR3 DNA reads TGTGCCAGCAGCCCCCGTTCGACCCGGGACGGATCAATCAAGAACACTGAAGCTTTCTTT.

This clonotype has ten or more counts. V is TRBV11-2 and J is TRBJ2-7, with TRBD2 matching over 8 bases. Germline V CDR1 and CDR2: SGHAT, FQNNGV. The CDR3 extends over 15 amino acids. Germline trimming cut 5 bases from V and 4 bases from J; bases unmatched to any gene: 10. The CDR3 loop reads CASSLVAGGLYEQYF. In nucleotides, the CDR3 is TGTGCCAGCAGCCTAGTGGCGGGAGGTTTATACGAGCAGTACTTC.

This clonotype was counted between two and nine times. The chain recombines TRBV20-1 with TRBJ2-4; 9 positions match TRBD1. The V gene's germline CDR1 is DFQATT and CDR2 SNEGSKA (reference sequence). The junction had 6 bases not matched to a gene; V was cut back by 7 bases and J by 8 bases. The CDR3 loop spans 12 amino acids. The CDR3 nucleotides read TGCAGTGTTTTGGACAGGGGAGACATTCAGTACTTC. Translation gives CSVLDRGDIQYF.

This clonotype was counted a few times. The genes are TRBV20-1 and TRBJ2-7, with 9 nucleotides matching TRBD1. Per germline, CDR1 DFQATT and CDR2 SNEGSKA (reference sequence). The CDR3 is made up of 13 amino acids. J gave up 6 bases and V 6 bases, and 9 bases lay outside the gene matches. CDR3 nucleotides: TGCAGTGCCTCCGGGACAGGGAATTTCGAGCAGTACTTC. Translated: CSASGTGNFEQYF.

This clonotype was recorded at least ten times. The chain is built from TRBV27 and TRBJ2-1, with 11 bases fitting TRBD1. CDR1 and CDR2 (germline): MNHEY, SMNVEV (reference sequence). The CDR3 has 15 amino acids. Unmatched junction bases numbered 6, after V lost 5 bases and J lost 6 bases. The DNA of the CDR3 is TGTGCCAGCAGTCTAGGGACAGGGGGTACCAATGAGCAGTTCTTC. It translates to CASSLGTGGTNEQFF.

This rearrangement joins TRBV20-1 to TRBJ2-1; D is unclear. CDR1 is DFQATT, CDR2 SNEGSKA, per germline (reference sequence). V was shortened by 3 bases and J by 10 bases, with 7 bases between the two germline ends. The CDR3 contains 10 residues. The CDR3 nucleotides are TGCAGTGCTAGTCTTAAGGAGCAGTTCTTC. Translating gives CSASLKEQFF.

This clonotype was found a few times. V usage is TRBV6-1 and J usage is TRBJ1-2; TRBD1 agrees at 8 bases. The CDR3 is made up of 18 amino acids. The germline V gene encodes CDR1 MNHNS and CDR2 SASEGT. The junction had 23 bases not matched to a gene; V was cut back by 8 bases and J by 6 bases. CDR3 bases: TGTGCCAGCTTTCCTCTGATGGCGGGAACAGGGGGGGGCCATGGCTACACCTTC. This sequence encodes CASFPLMAGTGGGHGYTF.